The clone carrying this T cell receptor (beta chain) is a singleton in its sample. Its antigen remains unidentified. Germline lookup yields CDR1 MNHEY and CDR2 SVGAGI. The CDR3 sequence is 15 residues long. Trimming took off 6 bases at V and 4 bases at J, with 16 bases between the two ends. The source of the sample is a study of tumor-infiltrating lymphocytes in primary liver carcinoma. Turning to the study itself: Subjects consisted of male and female patients aged 30 to 69 years. Study-wide results and caveats: Reduced overlap was seen in tumor-adjacent and tumor-blood pairs versus tumor region pairs.

Germline DNA was extracted too, while blood RNA derived from unsorted whole blood. The researchers produced TCR beta cDNA from roughly 500 ng total RNA with a constant-region primer. Three-round nested multiplex PCR performed with slightly modified ARM-PCR produced the TCR beta libraries. The opening two PCR rounds, around 9 cycles each, paired TRBV1-TRBV30 forward primers with a C-beta reverse primer. TCRdb redid the calling of the multiplex PCR reads with MiXCR, one entry per CDR3 protein. Among 180,000 or so distinct CDR3 sequences listed, 60% were seen once. The chain has TRBV6-5 and TRBJ2-1; D gene unclear. This TCR was recovered from a man aged 35 to 55 with primary liver carcinoma and hepatitis B virus infection. The sequenced sample was peripheral blood. The CDR3, as DNA: TGTGCCAGCAGAGAAGACTGGTCGAGATACAATGAGCAGTTCTTC. This translates into CASREDWSRYNEQFF.